This T cell receptor beta chain came from a study of cytomegalovirus exposure and HLA in healthy donors. General study results and limits: HLA-A and HLA-B allele assignments for most subjects were reportedly predicted accurately using TCR beta sequences.

Regarding this clone: The antigen is undetermined.

Trimming removed 3 bases from V and 3 bases from J; junction bases left unmatched: 9. Germline CDR1 MGHRA, CDR2 YSYEKL. This CDR3 contains 16 residues. Researchers ran the PCR with 60 Vbeta and 13 Jbeta primers. The data were produced by immunoSEQ multiplex PCR, yet TCRdb's version contains in-frame clones alone and is incomplete. The repertoire has over 110,000 clones, approximately 82% of them found once; the top ten carry roughly 9.9%. The chain carries TRBV4-1 and TRBJ2-7; 9 nucleotides align to TRBD2. Input material: PBMCs. This receptor was taken from a woman aged 60 to 75 in good health and CMV-seropositive. The CDR3 loop is CASSQSFLAGDYEQYF. The CDR3 bases are TGCGCCAGCAGCCAGTCCTTCTTAGCGGGAGACTACGAGCAGTACTTC.